The rows below give T cell receptor beta chains drawn from one sample of a study of a mutant IDH1 vaccine in newly diagnosed glioma. The table came from immunoSEQ multiplex PCR; TCRdb's copy has only in-frame clones and leaves some out. Of some 95,000 clones listed, around 80% were seen once; the top ten hold roughly 7%. This sample comprised PBMCs, obtained from a glioma patient treated with radiotherapy, temozolomide or both. These receptors all stem from a man between 40 and 49 years old with glioma. Each CDR3 is given with its conserved first and last residue. D genes are given only for firm matches. Only some rows state a clone size, as once, few, many or a class for expanded clones.

J: TRBJ1-5
D: TRBD1
size: NA
V: TRBV6-1
length: 13
CDR3: CASSITGDQPQHF
DNA: TGTGCCAGCAGTATTACAGGGGACCAGCCCCAGCATTTT

J: TRBJ2-1
D: NA
size: few
V: TRBV7-3
length: 17
CDR3: CASSLRVLSGSYNEQFF
DNA: TGTGCCAGCAGCTTAAGAGTCCTCTCCGGCTCCTACAATGAGCAGTTCTTC

J: TRBJ2-7
D: TRBD2
size: once
V: TRBV6-1
length: 15
CDR3: CASRLAGPSRSEQYF
DNA: TGTGCCAGCAGACTAGCGGGGCCAAGCCGGTCCGAGCAGTACTTC

J: TRBJ1-2
D: TRBD1
size: once
V: TRBV19
length: 13
CDR3: CASSLGQGWGYTF
DNA: TGTGCCAGTAGTCTGGGACAGGGATGGGGCTACACCTTC

J: TRBJ2-7
D: NA
size: NA
V: TRBV19
length: 14
CDR3: CASSPDMRRYEQYF
DNA: TGTGCCAGTAGTCCGGACATGCGGCGCTACGAGCAGTACTTC

J: TRBJ1-6
D: NA
size: NA
V: TRBV6-1
length: 16
CDR3: CASSERVGPYNSPLHF
DNA: TGTGCCAGCAGTGAGAGGGTGGGCCCTTATAATTCACCCCTCCACTTT

J: TRBJ2-5
D: TRBD2
size: NA
V: TRBV5-5
length: 15
CDR3: CASSPGLAARETQYF
DNA: TGTGCCAGCAGCCCGGGACTAGCGGCCCGGGAGACCCAGTACTTC

J: TRBJ1-4
D: TRBD1
size: NA
V: TRBV5-1
length: 14
CDR3: CASCHGTGDEKLFF
DNA: TGCGCCAGCTGCCACGGGACAGGGGATGAAAAACTGTTTTTT

J: TRBJ2-2
D: NA
size: few
V: TRBV19
length: 16
CDR3: CASSMPLRGDTGELFF
DNA: TGTGCCAGTAGTATGCCCCTCAGGGGAGACACCGGGGAGCTGTTTTTT

J: TRBJ2-5
D: TRBD1
size: NA
V: TRBV30
length: 12
CDR3: CAWGQEVGTQYF
DNA: TGTGCCTGGGGACAGGAAGTAGGGACCCAGTACTTC

J: TRBJ1-6
D: NA
size: NA
V: TRBV5-1
length: 15
CDR3: CASSYGLRGDSPLHF
DNA: TGCGCCAGCAGCTACGGACTGAGGGGTGATTCACCCCTCCACTTT